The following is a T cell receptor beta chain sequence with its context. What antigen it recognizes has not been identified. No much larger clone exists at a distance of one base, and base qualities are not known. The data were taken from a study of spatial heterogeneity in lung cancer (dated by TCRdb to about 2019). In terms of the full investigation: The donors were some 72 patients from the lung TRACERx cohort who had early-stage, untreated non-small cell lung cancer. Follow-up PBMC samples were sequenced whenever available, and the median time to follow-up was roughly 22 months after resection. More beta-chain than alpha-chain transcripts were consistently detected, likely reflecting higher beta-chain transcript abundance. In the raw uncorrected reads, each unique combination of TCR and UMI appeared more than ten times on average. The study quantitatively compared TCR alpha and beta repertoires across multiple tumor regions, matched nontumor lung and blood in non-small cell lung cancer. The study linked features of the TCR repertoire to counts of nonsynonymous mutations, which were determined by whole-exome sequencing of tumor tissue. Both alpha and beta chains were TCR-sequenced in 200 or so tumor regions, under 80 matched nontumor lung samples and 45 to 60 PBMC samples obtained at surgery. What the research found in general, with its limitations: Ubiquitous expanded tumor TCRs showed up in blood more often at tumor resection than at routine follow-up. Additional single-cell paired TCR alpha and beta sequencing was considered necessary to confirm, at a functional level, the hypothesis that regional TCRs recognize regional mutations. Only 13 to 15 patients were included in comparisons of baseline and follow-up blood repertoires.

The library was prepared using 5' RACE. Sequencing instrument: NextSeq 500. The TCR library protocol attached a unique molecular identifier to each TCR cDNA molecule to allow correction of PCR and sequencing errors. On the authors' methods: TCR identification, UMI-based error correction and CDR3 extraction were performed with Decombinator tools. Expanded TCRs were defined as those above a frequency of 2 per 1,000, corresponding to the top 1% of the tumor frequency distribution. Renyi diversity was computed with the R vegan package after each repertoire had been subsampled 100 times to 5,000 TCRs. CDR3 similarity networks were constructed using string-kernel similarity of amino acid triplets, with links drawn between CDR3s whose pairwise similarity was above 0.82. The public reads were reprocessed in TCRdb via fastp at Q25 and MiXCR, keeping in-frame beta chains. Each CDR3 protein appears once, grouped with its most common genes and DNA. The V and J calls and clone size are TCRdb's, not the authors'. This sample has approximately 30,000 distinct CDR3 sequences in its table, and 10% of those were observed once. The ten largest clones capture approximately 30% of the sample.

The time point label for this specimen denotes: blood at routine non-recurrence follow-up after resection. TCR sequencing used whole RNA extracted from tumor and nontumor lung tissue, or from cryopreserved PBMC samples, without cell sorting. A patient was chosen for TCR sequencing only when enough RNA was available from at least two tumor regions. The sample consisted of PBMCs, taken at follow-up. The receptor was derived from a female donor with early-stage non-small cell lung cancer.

The DNA reads as follows: TGCGCCAGCAGCCGATCGGGGGTCACCGGGGAGCTGTTTTTT. Translation gives CASSRSGVTGELFF. In this chain, TRBV5-1 is recombined with TRBJ2-2; a tentative D call is TRBD2 (6 bases match). V gives up 4 bases and J gives up 4 bases, and the segment between their germline ends measures 11 bases. The CDR3 starts with the cysteine, ends with the phenylalanine, and has 14 residues. The CDR3 DNA has 42 bases and is translated from base 1. The germline V gene sets CDR1 to SGHRS and CDR2 to YFSETQ.